The 20 T cell receptor beta chains below all came from one sample that was sequenced in a study of CD8+ T cells in alopecia areata (dated by TCRdb to the late 2010s). The sample's treatment or condition label, in plain terms: oral pan-JAK inhibitor, 5-10 mg twice daily. The library was obtained by the immunoSEQ multiplex PCR assay. To provide template for TCR sequencing, every sample had RNA extracted and reverse transcribed into cDNA. TCRdb holds this immuneACCESS table with in-frame rearrangements only. Some clones are missing; in checked studies, unresolved V genes explain under half, and the rest has no known cause. Counted in this sample were roughly 210,000 clones; roughly 44% of them appeared once. 2% to 3% of the sample rests with the top ten. The sequences come from CD4+ T cells sorted from blood, collected at approximately week 36, from a patient treated with tofacitinib. The receptors shown here come from a human donor with alopecia areata.

This chain links TRBV23-1 with TRBJ2-3, with TRBD1 identical over 7 bases. TRBV23-1 is labeled an ORF, and its function is uncertain. Trimming cost V 9 bases and J 1 base; bases outside gene matches: 1. The length of the CDR3 is 12 residues. The CDR3 region is CARTGRTDTQYF. The CDR3 DNA sequence: TGCGCCAGGACAGGGCGCACAGATACGCAGTATTTT.

The gene calls are TRBV5-1 and TRBJ2-2, with 7 bases fitting TRBD1. After removal of 4 bases from V and 4 bases from J, the junction contained 4 bases not matched to a gene. This CDR3 spans 14 amino acids. In germline, CDR1 is SGHRS, CDR2 YFSETQ. In DNA, the CDR3 is TGCGCCAGCAGCCTACAGGGGACCACCGGGGAGCTGTTTTTT. Its translation: CASSLQGTTGELFF.

The sample holds a few counts of this clone. The CDR3 is CAWGTGDNTEAFF. CDR3 sequence (DNA): TGTGCCTGGGGGACCGGGGATAACACTGAAGCTTTCTTT. This chain links TRBV30 with TRBJ1-1; the D gene is possibly TRBD1 (5 bases). This CDR3 is 13 amino acids long. V lost 5 bases and J lost 2, with 12 bases in between. The V gene's germline CDR1 is GTSNPN and CDR2 SVGIG (reference sequence). The full variable domain, rest sourced from reference TRBV30 and TRBJ1-1, is SQTIHQWPATLVQPVGSPLSLECTVEGTSNPNLYWYRQAAGRGLQLLFYSVGIGQISSEVPQNLSASRPQDRQFILSSKKLLLSDSGFYLCAWGTGDNTEAFFGQGTRLTVV.

This clone was counted a few times. The chain has TRBV7-2 and TRBJ2-5; possibly TRBD2 for D (6 bases). V was cut by 1 base and J by 5 bases, with 8 bases left in between. This CDR3 region has 13 residues. Germline V CDR1 and CDR2: SGHTA, FQGNSA. CDR3: CASSLGGTETQYF. The CDR3 DNA sequence: TGTGCCAGCAGCTTAGGCGGGACGGAGACCCAGTACTTC.

The chain employs TRBV11-3 and TRBJ2-1, with D unclear. Per germline, CDR1 SGHNT and CDR2 YENEEA. The CDR3 loop spans 17 amino acids. Deletions cut 5 bases from V and 6 bases from J, with 23 bases between. The CDR3 sequence is CASSPSPLAGAANEQFF. In DNA form, the CDR3 reads TGTGCCAGCAGCCCGTCGCCCTTAGCTGGAGCCGCCAATGAGCAGTTCTTC.

This chain uses TRBV13 with TRBJ2-2; tentative D call: TRBD1 (6 bases). This CDR3 is built from 14 residues. Germline V CDR1 and CDR2: PRHDT, FYEKMQ (reference sequence). V lost 4 bases and J lost 4, with 10 bases in between. CDR3 amino acids: CASSYGTRTGELFF. The DNA of the CDR3 is TGTGCCAGCAGCTACGGGACACGCACCGGGGAGCTGTTTTTT.

V is TRBV27 and J is TRBJ1-5; perhaps TRBD1 as D (5 bases). Germline-derived CDR1 and CDR2 are MNHEY and SMNVEV (reference sequence). The ends were cut back, 6 bases at V and 0 bases at J, with 9 bases in the middle. This CDR3 comprises 14 residues. The chain's CDR3 is CASRRTISNQPQHF. Here the CDR3 DNA reads TGTGCCAGCAGGCGGACAATTAGCAATCAGCCCCAGCATTTT.

The J gene is TRBJ2-7, the V gene TRBV7-9; the D is unclear. CDR3 length: 14 amino acids. The germline gives CDR1 SEHNR, CDR2 FQNEAQ (reference sequence). V was pared by 3 bases and J by 0 bases, with 9 bases between. CDR3: CASSFLRDSYEQYF. DNA of the CDR3: TGTGCCAGCAGCTTCCTGCGCGACTCCTACGAGCAGTACTTC.

This clone was detected only once. The chain has TRBV5-1 and TRBJ2-3, with D possibly being TRBD1 or TRBD2 (5 bases each). CDR1 and CDR2 from the germline V gene are SGHRS and YFSETQ. V lost 1 base, J lost 5 bases, and 20 bases lay in between. This CDR3 spans 17 amino acids. The CDR3 DNA is TGCGCCAGCAGCTTGTACGGGGTAGGGGACGCTAGAGATACGCAGTATTTT. Translating it yields CASSLYGVGDARDTQYF.

The chain links TRBV30 to TRBJ2-5; TRBD2 aligns across 13 bases. V was clipped by 2 bases and J by 5 bases; unmatched bases: 11. CDR1 and CDR2 (germline): GTSNPN, SVGIG (reference sequence). The CDR3 length is 17 residues. The CDR3 reads CAWSSPPTSGRSETQYF. The CDR3 coding sequence is TGTGCCTGGAGTTCTCCTCCGACTAGCGGGAGGTCTGAGACCCAGTACTTC.

J is TRBJ2-5 and V is TRBV19; D ambiguous. Trimming stripped 8 bases from V and 1 base from J, with 14 bases between. Germline V CDR1 and CDR2: LNHDA, SQIVND (reference sequence). This CDR3 is built from 14 residues. The CDR3 DNA follows: TGTGCCAGTCGTAAGTCCCAGACCCAAGAGACCCAGTACTTC. Encoded protein: CASRKSQTQETQYF.

The chain couples TRBV5-6 to TRBJ1-2, with 8 bases aligning to TRBD1. The length of the CDR3 is 13 residues. In germline, CDR1 is SGHDT, CDR2 YYEEEE. The V segment lost 9 bases and the J segment 2 bases; nucleotides outside the gene matches: 6. In DNA form, the CDR3 reads TGTGCCACCACGGACAGGGTAAACTATGGCTACACCTTC. It is translated as CATTDRVNYGYTF.

This clone appeared a single time. The V call is TRBV11-2, the J call TRBJ1-2; 9 bases map to TRBD1. Trimming cost V 2 bases and J 2 bases; bases outside gene matches: 0. CDR1 and CDR2 from the germline V gene are SGHAT and FQNNGV. CDR3 length equals 14 residues. CDR3: CASSLTGGNYGYTF. In DNA, the CDR3 is TGTGCCAGCAGCTTAACAGGGGGCAACTATGGCTACACCTTC. The variable domain in full, completed from reference TRBV11-2 and TRBJ1-2, reads EAGVAQSPRYKIIEKRQSVAFWCNPISGHATLYWYQQILGQGPKLLIQFQNNGVVDDSQLPKDRFSAERLKGVDSTLKIQPAKLEDSAVYLCASSLTGGNYGYTFGSGTRLTVV.

V and J are TRBV30 and TRBJ2-7, with D maybe TRBD1 (6 bases). Germline CDR1 is GTSNPN and CDR2 is SVGIG (reference sequence). With 1 base removed from V and 2 bases from J, the gap between germline ends came to 9 bases. The CDR3 contains 13 residues. The CDR3 bases are TGTGCCTGGAGTGGGACAGTGACCTACGAGCAGTACTTC. Protein product: CAWSGTVTYEQYF.

Comment on this clone: This CDR3 is also generated by other DNA sequences in the sample. The rearrangement links TRBV27 to TRBJ1-2; unclear D gene. Per the germline V gene, CDR1 is MNHEY and CDR2 is SMNVEV (reference sequence). The CDR3 runs to 15 residues. Trimming shortened V by 2 bases and J by 5 bases, and 15 bases separated the two germline ends. The CDR3 DNA is TGTGCCAGCAGTTTAAGCCCGAGGCAGTCGTATGGCTACACCTTC. As protein: CASSLSPRQSYGYTF.

This clone was observed a few times. V and J are TRBV29-1 and TRBJ2-4; TRBD2 aligns across 7 bases. The germline CDR1 and CDR2 sequences are SQVTM and ANQGSEA. CDR3 length: 14 amino acids. The junction had 9 bases not matched to a gene; V was cut back by 4 bases and J by 6 bases. For the CDR3, the DNA is TGCAGCGTTGGGGGCGGGAGTAGTAGAAACATTCAGTACTTC. Its protein product is CSVGGGSSRNIQYF.

This clone was counted only a few times. The genes are TRBV29-1 and TRBJ2-2; a possible D gene is TRBD2 (6 bases). Trimming pared 6 bases from V and 0 bases from J, leaving 11 bases between. The CDR3 length is 14 residues. The germline V gene has CDR1 SQVTM and CDR2 ANQGSEA. In DNA form, the CDR3 reads TGCAGCGTCAAGACTAGATCGAACACCGGGGAGCTGTTTTTT. It specifies CSVKTRSNTGELFF.

This sequence joins TRBV2 and TRBJ1-4; D uncertain. The CDR3 consists of 15 residues. The V end lost 0 bases, the J end lost 4 bases, and 9 bases lay between the germline ends. Looked up from germline, CDR1 is SNHLY and CDR2 is FYNNEI. The CDR3, as DNA: TGTGCCAGCAGTGAAGCAGGAGGGATTAATGAAAAACTGTTTTTT. It codes for CASSEAGGINEKLFF.

The gene calls are TRBV5-1 and TRBJ2-5; 7 bases fit TRBD1. The CDR3 length is 15 residues. Germline lookup yields CDR1 SGHRS and CDR2 YFSETQ. Trimming took 0 bases from V and 2 from J; bases not matched to a gene: 4. The CDR3 bases are TGCGCCAGCAGCTTGGACGGGACAGATCAAGAGACCCAGTACTTC. It yields the protein CASSLDGTDQETQYF.

V and J are TRBV10-3 and TRBJ1-1, with D unclear. The V gene's germline CDR1 is ENHRY and CDR2 SYGVKD. Trimming removed 2 bases from V and 4 bases from J, with 5 bases in between. The CDR3 has 12 residues. The CDR3 DNA reads as TGTGCCATCAGTGAGGGCAGCACTGAAGCTTTCTTT. Amino acids: CAISEGSTEAFF.